Presented here are 20 T cell receptor beta chains from one specimen sequenced in a study of control samples from healthy donors and cancer patients. Sequencing was performed with immunoSEQ multiplex PCR; in TCRdb, only in-frame clones are kept and a portion is missing. The repertoire has tens of thousands of clones, about 89% of them found once; the top ten carry less than 9%. The specimen was blood. These receptors were taken from a woman aged 55 to 70 in good health.

J is TRBJ2-4 and V is TRBV28; a weak D match, TRBD2 (5 bases). The CDR3 is 21 residues long. Looked up from germline, CDR1 is MDHEN and CDR2 is SYDVKM. V dropped 5 bases and J dropped 0 bases, with 29 bases sitting between them. CDR3 nucleotides: TGTGCCAGCAGTCCCGAGTCATGGGCTAGCCCTAGCCGGATAGCCAAAAACATTCAGTACTTC. Translating it yields CASSPESWASPSRIAKNIQYF.

The CDR3 DNA is TGTGCCAGCAGTTTAGGAAGACAGGGAGCCTATGGCTACACCTTC. Translated, it gives CASSLGRQGAYGYTF. The chain combines TRBV28 with TRBJ1-2, with 7 nucleotides matching TRBD1. Trimming took 2 bases from V and 4 from J; bases not matched to a gene: 7. The CDR3 totals 15 residues. Germline V CDR1 and CDR2: MDHEN, SYDVKM.

The rearrangement links TRBV5-6 to TRBJ1-4; a weak D match, TRBD1 (6 bases). Between the trimmed V and J ends, which lost 1 base and 7 bases, there was a span of 14 bases. The CDR3 has 15 residues. Germline lookup yields CDR1 SGHDT and CDR2 YYEEEE. The CDR3 spells CASSLRAGVGEKLFF. The CDR3 DNA reads as TGTGCCAGCAGCTTGAGGGCAGGGGTCGGTGAAAAACTGTTTTTT.

This clone was detected only a few times. The V and J genes are TRBV10-3 and TRBJ1-4; TRBD1 is a possible D gene (5 bases). Germline lookup yields CDR1 ENHRY and CDR2 SYGVKD. This CDR3 contains 12 residues. The V end was cut by 3 bases, the J end by 7 bases, with 6 bases between. The CDR3 bases are TGTGCCATCAGTGAAGACAGTGAAAAACTGTTTTTT. Its protein is CAISEDSEKLFF.

V is TRBV9 and J is TRBJ2-3, with 9 bases matching TRBD2. The CDR3 totals 15 residues. In germline, CDR1 is SGDLS, CDR2 YYNGEE. V lost 0 bases, J lost 5 bases, and 4 bases stayed unmatched. The CDR3 is CASSVAAGGVDTQYF. CDR3 bases: TGTGCCAGCAGCGTAGCGGCGGGAGGGGTAGATACGCAGTATTTT.

The chain has TRBV27 and TRBJ1-4; TRBD1 is a possible D gene (6 bases). CDR1 is MNHEY, CDR2 SMNVEV, per germline (reference sequence). Trimming took 0 bases from V and 10 from J, leaving 12 bases between them. The CDR3 runs to 14 residues. CDR3 DNA: TGTGCCAGCAGTTTATCTATACAGGGTTCAAAACTGTTTTTT. This codes for CASSLSIQGSKLFF. Together with reference TRBV27 and TRBJ1-4, the CDR3 gives the full variable domain: EAQVTQNPRYLITVTGKKLTVTCSQNMNHEYMSWYRQDPGLGLRQIYYSMNVEVTDKGDVPEGYKVSRKEKRNFPLILESPSPNQTSLYFCASSLSIQGSKLFFGSGTQLSVL.

V and J are TRBV7-3 and TRBJ2-1; weak D call: TRBD2 (6 bases). V was trimmed by 1 base and J by 10 bases, leaving 17 bases between them. From germline, CDR1 is SGHTA and CDR2 FQGTGA. The CDR3 totals 15 residues. The CDR3 DNA reads as TGTGCCAGCAGCTTAATGGGCCAGACTAGTGGAGAGCAGTTCTTC. This sequence encodes CASSLMGQTSGEQFF.

This clone came up a few times. The chain carries TRBV11-3 and TRBJ1-1, with D unresolved. Per the germline V gene, CDR1 is SGHNT and CDR2 is YENEEA. The CDR3 has 14 residues. V was trimmed by 1 base and J by 4 bases, leaving 10 bases between them. The CDR3 loop reads CASSLGRVGTEAFF. For the CDR3, the DNA is TGTGCCAGCAGCTTAGGTAGAGTGGGCACTGAAGCTTTCTTT.

The V and J genes are TRBV2 and TRBJ2-3, with 9 bases aligning to TRBD2. Germline V gene lookup returns CDR1 SNHLY and CDR2 FYNNEI. The CDR3 sequence is 18 residues long. V was pared by 7 bases and J by 4 bases, with 18 bases of the junction left unmatched. The DNA for the CDR3 is TGTGCCAGCAAAGAAGGCCCCCGGGGAGCGGGGGGCCCAGATACGCAGTATTTT. The encoded protein is CASKEGPRGAGGPDTQYF.

The V and J genes are TRBV10-1 and TRBJ1-5; 7 positions agree with TRBD1. Germline lookup yields CDR1 WNHNN and CDR2 SYGVQD (reference sequence). The trim removed 7 bases at V and 4 bases at J, leaving 16 bases unmatched. This CDR3 region has 17 residues. CDR3 DNA: TGCGCCAGCACCCGAAGAGAGTGGGACAGTGCAAATCAGCCCCAGCATTTT. It codes for CASTRREWDSANQPQHF.

The rearrangement uses TRBV2 and TRBJ2-2; unclear D gene. This CDR3 contains 15 residues. The V gene's germline CDR1 is SNHLY and CDR2 FYNNEI. V lost 5 bases and J 4 bases, leaving 14 bases between the germline ends. The CDR3 region is CASSLSDVPTGELFF. The CDR3 DNA is TGTGCCAGCAGTCTTTCGGACGTCCCCACCGGGGAGCTGTTTTTT.

The J gene is TRBJ1-6, the V gene TRBV2; 9 bases align to TRBD1. The CDR3 has 15 residues. CDR1 is SNHLY, CDR2 FYNNEI, per germline. The trim removed 5 bases at V and 4 bases at J, leaving 3 bases unmatched. The CDR3 DNA follows: TGTGCCAGCAGTCAGGACAGGGGTTATAATTCACCCCTCCACTTT. Its translation is CASSQDRGYNSPLHF.

By share, this clone ranks as medium-sized. Other DNA sequences from this sample encode an identical CDR3 as well. The rearrangement links TRBV4-1 to TRBJ1-2; possibly TRBD1 for D (6 bases). The V gene lost 2 bases and the J gene lost 2 bases, with 9 bases spanning the gap. CDR1 is MGHRA, CDR2 YSYEKL, per germline. The length of the CDR3 is 14 residues. This CDR3 reads CASSQTTGNYGYTF. In nucleotides, the CDR3 is TGCGCCAGCAGCCAAACCACAGGGAACTATGGCTACACCTTC.

The gene calls are TRBV28 and TRBJ2-4; 11 nucleotides line up with TRBD2. After removal of 3 bases from V and 0 bases from J, the junction contained 16 bases not matched to a gene. The CDR3 runs 21 residues. Germline loops: CDR1 MDHEN, CDR2 SYDVKM. CDR3 region: CASSFLGSGTSGSLAKNIQYF. CDR3 DNA sequence: TGTGCCAGCAGTTTCTTGGGTTCCGGGACTAGCGGTTCCCTAGCCAAAAACATTCAGTACTTC.

This chain links TRBV3-1 (or the pseudogene TRBV3-2) with TRBJ1-6, with TRBD1 matching 7 bases. Germline lookup yields CDR1 LGHDT and CDR2 YNNKEL (reference sequence). Losses at the gene ends were 4 bases for V and 9 bases for J; bases not matched to a gene: 9. This CDR3 is built from 15 residues. This CDR3 reads CASSLNRGRGSPLHF. The CDR3 DNA follows: TGTGCCAGCAGCCTCAACAGGGGCAGAGGTTCACCCCTCCACTTT.

The chain has TRBV21-1 and TRBJ2-2; the table's D call TRBD2 went unverified against the DNA. TRBV21-1 is a recognized pseudogene. The CDR3 has 21 residues. CDR3 amino acids: CASSKVRTGSQVTPNTGELFF. CDR3 DNA sequence: TGTGCCAGCAGCAAAGTAAGGACGGGGAGCCAGGTTACACCGAACACCGGGGAGCTGTTTTTT.

This chain uses TRBV6-2 or TRBV6-3 with TRBJ1-2, with 8 bases that match TRBD1. V lost 2 bases, J lost 8 bases, and 7 bases stayed unmatched. Looked up from germline, CDR1 is MNHEY and CDR2 is SVGEGT. This CDR3 has 14 residues. For the CDR3, the DNA is TGTGCCAGCAGTTACCCTGGACAGGGCGGAGGCTACACCTTC. Translating gives CASSYPGQGGGYTF.

V gene TRBV7-2 combines with J gene TRBJ1-5; D call uncertain. The V end lost 2 bases, the J end lost 5 bases, and 10 bases lay between the germline ends. The CDR3 extends over 14 amino acids. The germline CDR1 and CDR2 sequences are SGHTA and FQGNSA. In nucleotides, the CDR3 is TGTGCCAGCAGCTTATTGGGTTTACATCAGCCCCAGCATTTT. Translated: CASSLLGLHQPQHF.

The chain recombines TRBV2 with TRBJ1-5; no clear D. The germline V and J ends were trimmed by 7 bases and 5 bases, with 12 bases remaining between them. This CDR3 region has 13 residues. Germline V gives CDR1 SNHLY, CDR2 FYNNEI. The CDR3 bases are TGTGCCAGCATGCCGGGCCCGGATCAGCCCCAGCATTTT. It is translated as CASMPGPDQPQHF.

The chain links TRBV4-3 to TRBJ2-6, with 7 nucleotides matching TRBD2. Germline-derived CDR1 and CDR2 are LGHNA and YSLEER. This CDR3 contains 18 residues. Losses at the gene ends were 2 bases for V and 0 bases for J; bases not matched to a gene: 7. CDR3 amino acids: CASSQWERGNSGANVLTF. The CDR3 DNA follows: TGCGCCAGCAGCCAATGGGAGCGGGGCAACTCTGGGGCCAACGTCCTGACTTTC.